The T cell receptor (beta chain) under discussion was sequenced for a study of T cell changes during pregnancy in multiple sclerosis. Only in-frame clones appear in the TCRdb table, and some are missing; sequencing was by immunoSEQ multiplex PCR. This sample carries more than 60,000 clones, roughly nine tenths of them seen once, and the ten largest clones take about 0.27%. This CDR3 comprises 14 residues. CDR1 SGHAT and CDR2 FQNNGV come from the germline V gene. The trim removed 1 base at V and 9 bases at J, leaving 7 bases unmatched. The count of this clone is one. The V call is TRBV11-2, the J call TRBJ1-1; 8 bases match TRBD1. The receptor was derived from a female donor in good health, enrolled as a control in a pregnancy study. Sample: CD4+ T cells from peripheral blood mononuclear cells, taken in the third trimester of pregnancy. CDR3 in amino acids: CASSLVGTGGKAFF. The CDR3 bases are TGTGCCAGCAGCTTAGTCGGGACAGGTGGAAAAGCTTTCTTT.